The entry below gives a single TCR beta chain sequence along with its context. Its antigen is still unknown. Germline assignment: CDR1 SGHVS and CDR2 FQNEAQ. The CDR3 has 16 amino acids. V was cut by 3 bases and J by 2 bases, with 16 bases left in between. With 60 Vbeta and 13 Jbeta primers, the PCR was carried out. Sequencing used immunoSEQ multiplex PCR; TCRdb keeps in-frame clones, though not all of them. This sample yields about 200,000 clones, of which around 73% are seen a single time; less than 3% belongs to the top ten. This sample was included in a study of cytomegalovirus exposure and HLA in healthy donors. Study-wide background: Approximately 85 million unique TCRs from HLA-typed donors made up an early data release. Notes on the study in general: The authors listed 150 or so TCR beta chains as cytomegalovirus-associated. From TCR beta sequences, most subjects' HLA-A and HLA-B alleles were reportedly predicted accurately. Earlier analysis looked at TCR beta V segments, and most were productive about 90% or about 30% of the time.

This chain uses TRBV7-8 with TRBJ1-1, with D uncertain. The sample comprised PBMCs. The receptor comes from a woman in her twenties or thirties in good health and CMV-seronegative. CDR3 amino acids: CASSLGGSRTNTEAFF. CDR3 nucleotides: TGTGCCAGCAGCTTGGGAGGCTCCCGCACAAACACTGAAGCTTTCTTT. Full variable domain (missing parts from reference TRBV7-8 and TRBJ1-1): GAGVSQSPRYKVAKRGQDVALRCDPISGHVSLFWYQQALGQGPEFLTYFQNEAQLDKSGLPSDRFFAERPEGSVSTLKIQRTQQEDSAVYLCASSLGGSRTNTEAFFGQGTRLTVV.